These 25 T cell receptor beta chains came from one sample sequenced in a study of blood T cells in healthy people across ages. PCR was performed a second time for about 7 to 11 cycles using a sample-barcoded 5' primer and a J-beta primer mix. TCRdb recomputed calls from the 5' RACE reads with MiXCR, one row per CDR3 protein. The table includes roughly 1,700,000 distinct CDR3 sequences, approximately 28% detected once. The sequenced material came from blood. These TCRs come from a woman between 25 and 40 years old in good health.

This clonotype was seen a few times. Given a much more abundant clone one base away, this may be a read error. V usage is TRBV6-1 and J usage is TRBJ2-3; TRBD2 matches at 11 bases. Germline-derived CDR1 and CDR2 are MNHNS and SASEGT. The CDR3 loop spans 16 amino acids. This CDR3 reads CARSEFSGGGTDTQYF. As DNA, the CDR3 is TGTGCCCGCAGTGAATTTAGCGGGGGGGGCACAGATACGCAGTATTTT.

In the case of this clonotype: A much larger clone differs by one base, so this may be a read error. The V call is TRBV7-2, the J call TRBJ2-5; D unclear. The CDR3 covers 13 residues. Per the germline V gene, CDR1 is SGHTA and CDR2 is FQGNSA. Trimming took off 6 bases at V and 0 bases at J, with 8 bases between the two ends. The CDR3 region is CASRNTYQETQYF. The CDR3 DNA sequence: TGTGCCAGCAGGAACACGTACCAAGAGACCCAGTACTTC.

This chain joins TRBV5-1 and TRBJ2-3, with 7 bases identical to TRBD2. CDR3 size: 16 residues. J was trimmed by 0 bases and V by 4 bases; bases with no gene match: 8. From germline, CDR1 is SGHRS and CDR2 YFSETQ. DNA for the CDR3: TGCGCCAGCAGCGATGTCAGCGGGATGAGCACAGATACGCAGTATTTT. Its protein is CASSDVSGMSTDTQYF.

The chain couples TRBV7-3 to TRBJ2-7; D may be TRBD1 or TRBD2 (6 bases each). The J call may be mistaken, given a closer DNA end match to TRBJ2-5. The CDR3 contains 15 residues. CDR1 and CDR2 (germline): SGHTA, FQGTGA. CDR3 DNA sequence: TGTGCCAGCAGCTTAAAGGGGGGAAGTTCCGAGACCCAGTACTTC. It translates to CASSLKGGSSETQYF.

This rearrangement joins TRBV30 to TRBJ2-5; 9 bases align to TRBD1. The J call may be in error: the DNA end matches TRBJ2-7 better. Germline V gene sequence: CDR1 GTSNPN, CDR2 SVGIG (reference sequence). This CDR3 has 13 residues. CDR3 DNA: TGTGCCTGGGCGCACAGGGGGCGCACCGAGCAGTACTTC. Translating gives CAWAHRGRTEQYF.

This clonotype has ten or more counts. The chain couples TRBV18 to TRBJ2-3; TRBD2 matches 7 bases. Looked up from germline, CDR1 is KGHSH and CDR2 is LQKENI. This CDR3 has 14 residues. V was pared by 8 bases and J by 4 bases, with 9 bases of the junction left unmatched. In DNA form, the CDR3 reads TGTGCCAGCAGTCCTAGCGGTCGGGCAGATACGCAGTATTTT. This codes for CASSPSGRADTQYF.

This clonotype was recorded many times. This chain uses TRBV4-1 with TRBJ2-7; D is ambiguous. The germline gives CDR1 MGHRA, CDR2 YSYEKL. V was shortened by 1 base and J by 1 base, with 5 bases between the two germline ends. The CDR3 sequence is 13 residues long. DNA for the CDR3: TGCGCCAGCAGCCAAGTCGAGTCCTACGAGCAGTACTTC. Encoded protein: CASSQVESYEQYF.

This clonotype was recorded a few times. V usage is TRBV14 and J usage is TRBJ2-3; perhaps TRBD1 as D (6 bases). CDR1 SGHDN and CDR2 FVKESK come from the germline V gene. The CDR3 runs 13 residues. V lost 5 bases to trimming and J lost 9 bases, with 15 bases between them. The CDR3 sequence: CASSSGTPGTQYF. The CDR3 DNA reads TGTGCCAGCAGCTCCGGGACACCAGGAACGCAGTATTTT.

Comment on this clonotype: This may arise from a read error, as a much more abundant clone is one base away. The conserved closing phenylalanine or tryptophan is absent in this CDR3, likely reflecting a read error. The rearrangement uses TRBV6-6 and TRBJ2-7; D might be TRBD1 (6 bases). TRBJ2-5 explains the end of the DNA better; the J call may be wrong. CDR3 length: 15 residues. CDR1 is MNHNY and CDR2 is SVGAGI in the germline V gene (reference sequence). CDR3 protein: CASSRTEGRSQTQYC. DNA of the CDR3: TGTGCCAGCAGCCGGACAGAGGGAAGGAGTCAGACCCAGTACTGC.

This clonotype was seen a few times. This sequence joins TRBV12-3 or TRBV12-4 and TRBJ1-5; 8 bases map to TRBD1. The CDR3 covers 14 residues. V shed 6 bases and J 6 bases; nucleotides not matched to a gene: 7. DNA for the CDR3: TGTGCCAGCAGGCCAGGGGGCGCGGGTCAGCCCCAGCATTTT. Protein product: CASRPGGAGQPQHF.

This clonotype was seen a handful of times. V and J are TRBV6-6 and TRBJ1-2, with D unclear. Germline loops: CDR1 MNHNY, CDR2 SVGAGI (reference sequence). Deletions cut 7 bases from V and 8 bases from J, with 17 bases between. This CDR3 region has 13 residues. CDR3 in DNA: TGTGCCAGCACCAACCCGCCGCGTGGCGGCTACACCTTC. Its translation is CASTNPPRGGYTF.

This clonotype was found many times. The chain uses TRBV7-2 and TRBJ2-1, with 9 nucleotides matching TRBD2. V lost 0 bases and J lost 9; bases outside the gene matches: 6. The CDR3 runs 15 residues. Germline assignment: CDR1 SGHTA and CDR2 FQGNSA. The CDR3 region is CASSLAMAGGPEQFF. The CDR3 nucleotides are TGTGCCAGCAGCTTAGCAATGGCGGGAGGGCCTGAGCAGTTCTTC.

This clonotype occurred many times. The chain employs TRBV29-1 and TRBJ2-7; D not certain. Trimming pared 4 bases from V and 7 bases from J, leaving 14 bases between. Germline CDR1 and CDR2: SQVTM and ANQGSEA. The CDR3 sequence is 12 residues long. The DNA of the CDR3 is TGCAGCGTTGGCTCCGACCGCCAGGAGCAGTACTTC. Translating it yields CSVGSDRQEQYF.

Remarks on this clonotype: An end of the junction does not agree with germline; a read error may underlie this. V is TRBV9 and J is TRBJ2-1; no clear D. The germline V gene encodes CDR1 SGDLS and CDR2 YYNGEE. This CDR3 contains 14 residues. The CDR3 loop reads CGSSVSPSEREQFF. The CDR3 DNA follows: TGTGGCAGCAGCGTAAGCCCATCGGAGAGAGAGCAGTTCTTC.

This clonotype showed up just a few times. This chain uses TRBV5-1 with TRBJ1-1; D not certain. CDR1 is SGHRS, CDR2 YFSETQ, per germline. V gave up 5 bases and J gave up 7 bases, with 18 bases separating them. The CDR3 totals 14 residues. The CDR3 is CASSPEVEGFEAFF. In nucleotides, the CDR3 is TGCGCCAGCAGTCCGGAGGTAGAAGGCTTTGAAGCTTTCTTT.

This clonotype came up many times. This chain joins TRBV6-5 and TRBJ1-2; weak D call: TRBD1 (6 bases). The CDR3 is 14 amino acids. Between the trimmed V and J ends, which lost 6 bases and 4 bases, there was a span of 15 bases. The germline V gene encodes CDR1 MNHEY and CDR2 SVGAGI. The chain's CDR3 is CASRPATGPYGYTF. DNA of the CDR3: TGTGCCAGCAGACCAGCGACAGGCCCCTATGGCTACACCTTC.

This clonotype showed up just a few times. This sequence joins TRBV5-6 and TRBJ2-3; D gene ambiguous. The CDR3 is 14 residues long. From germline, CDR1 is SGHDT and CDR2 YYEEEE. Trimming shortened V by 4 bases and J by 6 bases, and 15 bases separated the two germline ends. The CDR3 DNA sequence: TGTGCCAGCAGCCCTTCTTTGGCTGTCGATACGCAGTATTTT. Translating it yields CASSPSLAVDTQYF.

The chain recombines TRBV20-1 with TRBJ1-6; 8 bases agree with TRBD1. From germline, CDR1 is DFQATT and CDR2 SNEGSKA (reference sequence). The length of the CDR3 is 14 residues. Unmatched junction bases numbered 4, after V lost 0 bases and J lost 9 bases. CDR3 DNA sequence: TGCAGTGCTAGAGAGACAGGGGTGGGTTCACCCCTCCACTTT. Translation gives CSARETGVGSPLHF.

The V and J genes are TRBV2 and TRBJ2-1; 10 nucleotides align to TRBD2. CDR1 SNHLY and CDR2 FYNNEI come from the germline V gene. V lost 5 bases to trimming and J lost 14 bases; unmatched junction nucleotides: 15. The length of the CDR3 is 15 residues. For the CDR3, the DNA is TGTGCCAGCAGTTTGGGACTAGCGAGGGAAGGGGGCAAGTTCTTC. Translation gives CASSLGLAREGGKFF.

This clonotype was counted once. This rearrangement joins TRBV12-3 or TRBV12-4 to TRBJ2-1, with D possibly TRBD2 on 5 matching bases. Trimming left V 3 bases short and J 8 bases short, with 17 bases between. CDR3 length: 15 amino acids. The CDR3 region is CASSFNLRTADEQFF. In nucleotides, the CDR3 is TGTGCCAGCAGTTTTAATCTCCGGACTGCAGATGAGCAGTTCTTC.

Points on this clonotype: An end of the junction differs from the germline gene, which may be a read error. The rearrangement links TRBV5-1 to TRBJ2-1; the D gene is possibly TRBD1 (6 bases). The CDR3 is made up of 15 amino acids. Per the germline V gene, CDR1 is SGHRS and CDR2 is YFSETQ. The CDR3 DNA follows: TGCGCCGGCAGCTTGGGGGCCTACGATCGCGCCCAGCAGTTCTTC. This encodes CAGSLGAYDRAQQFF.

V and J are TRBV29-1 and TRBJ1-2; D not resolved. The CDR3 totals 13 residues. CDR1 and CDR2 from the germline V gene are SQVTM and ANQGSEA. Trimming stripped 4 bases from V and 1 base from J, with 10 bases between. The CDR3 protein is CSVVVSLNYGYTF. CDR3 nucleotide sequence: TGCAGCGTTGTAGTCAGCCTTAACTATGGCTACACCTTC.

With respect to this clonotype: It may be a read error: a sequence one base away is much more abundant. The genes are TRBV20-1 and TRBJ2-1, with 9 positions matching TRBD2. This CDR3 has 15 amino acids. The junction had 14 bases not matched to a gene; V was cut back by 6 bases and J by 8 bases. Germline loops: CDR1 DFQATT, CDR2 SNEGSKA (reference sequence). For the CDR3, the DNA is TGCAGTGCACGCAATCCGGGACTAGCTAGGGATGAGCAGTTCTTC. As protein: CSARNPGLARDEQFF.

V usage is TRBV30 and J usage is TRBJ2-1; D might be TRBD1 (5 bases). The CDR3 contains 11 residues. Trimming took off 5 bases at V and 10 bases at J, with 12 bases between the two ends. Germline V lookup: CDR1 GTSNPN, CDR2 SVGIG (reference sequence). DNA for the CDR3: TGTGCCTGGGAAAGGGGCAGGGAGCAGTTCTTC. Amino acid sequence: CAWERGREQFF.

A remark on this clonotype: An end of the junction differs from the germline gene, which may be a read error. V and J are TRBV20-1 and TRBJ1-5; 7 bases match TRBD1. Germline V gene sequence: CDR1 DFQATT, CDR2 SNEGSKA (reference sequence). CDR3 length equals 14 residues. This CDR3 reads CSARDPGQNQLQHF. The CDR3 DNA is TGCAGTGCTAGAGATCCGGGACAGAATCAGCTCCAGCATTTT.